This is a list of T cell receptor beta chains from one sample in a study of OX40 agonist ivuxolimab in advanced cancers. Generated by immunoSEQ multiplex PCR, the TCRdb table keeps only in-frame clones and is missing some. The sample yields tens of thousands of clones, approximately 89% seen once. This material consisted of CD4+ or CD8+ T cells sorted from blood, taken in a trial of the OX40 agonist ivuxolimab. All receptors derive from an adult with an advanced solid tumor such as melanoma, head and neck, liver or kidney cancer. The CDR3 runs from the conserved cysteine through the conserved F or W.

>TRBV19
CASSPQRDNEQFF
>TRBV5-4
CASSLAPGDQETQYF
>TRBV27
CASCGDPSYEQYF
>TRBV10-2
CASSESLGDQPQHF
>TRBV14
CASSLVEDSYNEQFF
>TRBV5-1
CASSPGTGSSYATEAFF
>TRBV5-1
CASSFTLDYRYNEQFF
>TRBV29-1
CSVEDGGQGNYEQYF
>TRBV12-2
CASRRPGLAEETQYF
>TRBV11-2
CASSLGGSYEQYF
>TRBV9
CASSVPGQGISAAGANVLTF
>TRBV5-6
CASSLGGVTHYLSYGYTF
>TRBV29-1
CSAIGGQVSPYEQYF
>TRBV4-3
CAVRDSLFSYNEQFF
>TRBV7-9
CASSLAQDRGPWNEQFF
>TRBV11-3
CASSLGRTGKGTEAFF
>TRBV5-6
CASVSGGGLDEQYF
>TRBV25-1
CASSDRRETDTQYF